The following is a TCR beta chain sequence with its context. Its matching antigen is unknown. As originally analysed: A classifier of distant metastasis in papillary thyroid cancer was built from CDR3 differences (across clinicopathological groups). TCRdb re-called clones from the PCR reads using MiXCR. TCRdb's processing, not the authors' own work, is the source of the V and J calls. The sample lists 30,000 or so clones, roughly 25% seen once, with roughly 15% in the top ten. CDR1 and CDR2 (germline): MDHEN, SYDVKM. The CDR3 extends over 11 amino acids. V was trimmed by 7 bases and J by 6 bases, leaving 8 bases between them. This specimen comes from a study of metastatic and nonmetastatic thyroid tumors. On the study more broadly: Repertoires were compared across blood and tumor or nodule tissue from malignant and benign thyroid patients. General study results and limits: As reported, TCR beta diversity in blood and tumor was significantly higher in malignant thyroid tumors than in benign nodules.

Until they underwent thyroid surgery, no patient had received any treatment. This chain connects TRBV28 to TRBJ2-3; D uncertain. This TCR was sampled from a female donor with papillary thyroid cancer or a benign thyroid nodule (not recorded which). Some clones in this sample may be carry-over from other donors' samples. Sequenced sample: blood. CDR3 in DNA: TGTGCCAGCACCGACCCGGATACGCAGTATTTT. This codes for CASTDPDTQYF.